The clone carrying this T cell receptor beta chain was observed a few times. J was trimmed by 0 bases and V by 8 bases; bases with no gene match: 8. Germline CDR1 and CDR2: MNHEY and SMNVEV (reference sequence). The CDR3 runs to 15 residues. The record originates from a study of identical twins. TCRdb used MiXCR to reprocess the 5' RACE reads, holding one entry per CDR3 protein. The sample shows 450,000 or so distinct CDR3 sequences, 24% of them seen only once. This sample also belongs to another study, concerning T cells expressing NK-cell markers.

This TCR was recovered from a woman between 18 and 29 years old in good health. Sequencing used CD4+ T cells sorted from blood. The V call is TRBV27, the J call TRBJ2-3, with 7 bases lining up with TRBD1. CDR3 sequence (DNA): TGTGCCAGCGCTCTCCGGGACAGAAGCACAGATACGCAGTATTTT. Residues: CASALRDRSTDTQYF.